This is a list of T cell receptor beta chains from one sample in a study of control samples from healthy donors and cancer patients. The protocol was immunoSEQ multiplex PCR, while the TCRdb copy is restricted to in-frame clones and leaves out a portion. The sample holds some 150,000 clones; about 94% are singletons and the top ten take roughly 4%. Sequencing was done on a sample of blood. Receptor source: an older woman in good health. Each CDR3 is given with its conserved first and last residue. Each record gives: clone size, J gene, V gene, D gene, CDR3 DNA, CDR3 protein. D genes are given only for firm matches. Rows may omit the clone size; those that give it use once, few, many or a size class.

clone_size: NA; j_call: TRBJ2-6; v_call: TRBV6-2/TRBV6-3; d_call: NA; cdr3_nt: TGTGCCAGCAGTTACTCGATTTTACAGGGAGTTGGGGCCAACGTCCTGACTTTC; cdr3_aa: CASSYSILQGVGANVLTF
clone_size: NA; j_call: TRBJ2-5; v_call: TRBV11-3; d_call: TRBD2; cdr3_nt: TGTGCCAGCAGCTTAGCTCGCGGGGGGCCAGAGACCCAGTACTTC; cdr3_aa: CASSLARGGPETQYF
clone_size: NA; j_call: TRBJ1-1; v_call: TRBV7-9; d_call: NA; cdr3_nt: TGTGCCAGCAGCTTGTCTCTTGGACAGCCGAACACTGAAGCTTTCTTT; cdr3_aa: CASSLSLGQPNTEAFF
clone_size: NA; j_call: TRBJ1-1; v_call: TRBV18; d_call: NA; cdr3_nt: TGTGCCAGCTCACCTGGGTTGAACACTGAAGCTTTCTTT; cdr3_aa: CASSPGLNTEAFF
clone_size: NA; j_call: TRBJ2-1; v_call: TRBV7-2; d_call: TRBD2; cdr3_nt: TGTGCCAGCAGCTTAATGCCAGCGGGGGGGCGTAATGAGCAGTTCTTC; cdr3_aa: CASSLMPAGGRNEQFF
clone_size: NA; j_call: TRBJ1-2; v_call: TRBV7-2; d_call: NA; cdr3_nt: TGTGCCAGCAGCTTAGAAGCCGGTCTTCTGAACTATGGCTACACCTTC; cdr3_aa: CASSLEAGLLNYGYTF
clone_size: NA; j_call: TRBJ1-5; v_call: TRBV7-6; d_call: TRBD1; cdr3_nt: TGTGCCAGCAGCCCCGGGACAGGGAACATAGCAAATCAGCCCCAGCATTTT; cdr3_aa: CASSPGTGNIANQPQHF
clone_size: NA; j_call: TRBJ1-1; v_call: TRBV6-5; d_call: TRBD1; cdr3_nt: TGTGCCAGCATTGTTAGGGGGCGGGCTTTCTTT; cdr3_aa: CASIVRGRAFF
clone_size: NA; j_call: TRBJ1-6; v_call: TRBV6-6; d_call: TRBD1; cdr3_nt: TGTGCCAGCATCCAGGACAGGGGGCGGATCTCACCCCTCCACTTT; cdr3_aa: CASIQDRGRISPLHF
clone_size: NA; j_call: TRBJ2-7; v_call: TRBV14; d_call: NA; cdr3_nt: TGTGCCAGCAGCCGAACCTACGAGCAGTACTTC; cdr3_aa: CASSRTYEQYF
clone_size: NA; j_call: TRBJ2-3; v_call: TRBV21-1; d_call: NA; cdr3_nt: TGTGCCAGCAGCGGGCAGGGGACTTCCTCGCGGAGCACAGATACGCAGTATTTT; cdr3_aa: CASSGQGTSSRSTDTQYF
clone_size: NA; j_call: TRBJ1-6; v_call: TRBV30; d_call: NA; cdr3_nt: TGTGCCTGGAGTGTCGGGGATCCCCGTGATTCACCCCTCCACTTT; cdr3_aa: CAWSVGDPRDSPLHF
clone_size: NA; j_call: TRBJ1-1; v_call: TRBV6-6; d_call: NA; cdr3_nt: TGTGCCAGCAGTTTTCCAGAGAACACTGAAGCTTTCTTT; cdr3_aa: CASSFPENTEAFF
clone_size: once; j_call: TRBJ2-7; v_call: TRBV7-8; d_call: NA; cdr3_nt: TGTGCCAGCAGCGTAGAGGGGGGAAGCTCCTACGAGCAGTACTTC; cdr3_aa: CASSVEGGSSYEQYF
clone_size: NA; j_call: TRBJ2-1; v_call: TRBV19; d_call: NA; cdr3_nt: TGTGCCAGTAGTGTCCTCTTTCATATGGGGAAAAATGAGCAGTTCTTC; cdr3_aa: CASSVLFHMGKNEQFF
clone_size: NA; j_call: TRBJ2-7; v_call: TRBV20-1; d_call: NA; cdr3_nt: TGCAGTGCTAGACGGTCCTACGAGCAGTACTTC; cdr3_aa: CSARRSYEQYF
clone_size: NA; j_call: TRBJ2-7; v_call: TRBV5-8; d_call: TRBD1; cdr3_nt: TGTGCCAGCAGCTTGCCCCCCCAGGGGGCCTACGAGCAGTACTTC; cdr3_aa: CASSLPPQGAYEQYF
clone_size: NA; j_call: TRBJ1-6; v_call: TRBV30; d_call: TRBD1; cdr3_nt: TGTGCCGGACAGGGGACCAATTCACCCCTCCACTTT; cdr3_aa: CAGQGTNSPLHF
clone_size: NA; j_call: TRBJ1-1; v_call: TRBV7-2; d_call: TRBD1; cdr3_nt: TGTGCCATCAGGACAGGGGCGATGAACACTGAAGCTTTCTTT; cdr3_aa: CAIRTGAMNTEAFF
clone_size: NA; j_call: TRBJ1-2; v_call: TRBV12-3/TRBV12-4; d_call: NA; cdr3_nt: TGTGCCAGCTCCGCCCAGAGAGACTATGGCTACACCTTC; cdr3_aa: CASSAQRDYGYTF
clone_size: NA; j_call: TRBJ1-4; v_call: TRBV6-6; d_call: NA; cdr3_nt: TGTGCCAGCAGTTACCCCCGCTCCCGCGAGGAACTGTTTTTT; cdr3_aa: CASSYPRSREELFF
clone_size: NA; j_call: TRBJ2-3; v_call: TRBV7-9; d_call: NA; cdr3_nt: TGTGCCAGCAGCCCCACAGATACGCAGTATTTT; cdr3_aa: CASSPTDTQYF
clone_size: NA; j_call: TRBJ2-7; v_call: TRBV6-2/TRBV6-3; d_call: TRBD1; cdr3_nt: TGTGCCAGCAGTCCCCCGGACAGGCTCTACGAGCAGTACTTC; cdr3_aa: CASSPPDRLYEQYF
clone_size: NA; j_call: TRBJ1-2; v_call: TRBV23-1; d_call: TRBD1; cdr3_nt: TGCGCCAGCAGTCACACCGGGACAGAGGTATACACCTTC; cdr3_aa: CASSHTGTEVYTF
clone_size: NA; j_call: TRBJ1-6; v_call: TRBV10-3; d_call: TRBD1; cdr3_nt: TGTGCCATCAGTCCGGGACAGACCTATAATTCACCCCTCCACTTT; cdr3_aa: CAISPGQTYNSPLHF
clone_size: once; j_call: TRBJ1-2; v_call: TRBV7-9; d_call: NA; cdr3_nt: TGTGCCAGCAGCTCTAACTATGGCTACACCTTC; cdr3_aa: CASSSNYGYTF
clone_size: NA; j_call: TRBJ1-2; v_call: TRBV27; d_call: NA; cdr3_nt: TGTGCCAGCAGTCGCCACCCGTATGGCTACACCTTC; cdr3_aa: CASSRHPYGYTF
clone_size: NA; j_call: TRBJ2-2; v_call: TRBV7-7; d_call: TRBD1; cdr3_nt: TGTGCCAGCAGCCAAGACAGGGTGGGCACCGGGGAGCTGTTTTTT; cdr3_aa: CASSQDRVGTGELFF
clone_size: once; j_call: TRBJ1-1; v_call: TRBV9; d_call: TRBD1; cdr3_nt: TGTGCCAGCAGCGTAGTCGACAGGGCGGGAATGAACACTGAAGCTTTCTTT; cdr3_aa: CASSVVDRAGMNTEAFF
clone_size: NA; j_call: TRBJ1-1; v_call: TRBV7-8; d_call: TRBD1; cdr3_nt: TGTGCCAGCAGCTTAGTGGGGGACAGGGAAGAAGCTTTCTTT; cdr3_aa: CASSLVGDREEAFF
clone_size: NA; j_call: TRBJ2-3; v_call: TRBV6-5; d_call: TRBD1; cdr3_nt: TGTGCCAGCCGGGACAGGGGGCTAACAGATACGCAGTATTTT; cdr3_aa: CASRDRGLTDTQYF
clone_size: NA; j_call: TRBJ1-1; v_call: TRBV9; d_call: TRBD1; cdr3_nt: TGTGCCAGCAGCTCCCCCGACAGGGGTTACACTGAAGCTTTCTTT; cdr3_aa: CASSSPDRGYTEAFF
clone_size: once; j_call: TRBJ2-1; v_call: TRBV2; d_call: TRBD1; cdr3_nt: TGTGCCAGCACCGACAGGGGCCCCTACAATGAGCAGTTCTTC; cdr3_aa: CASTDRGPYNEQFF